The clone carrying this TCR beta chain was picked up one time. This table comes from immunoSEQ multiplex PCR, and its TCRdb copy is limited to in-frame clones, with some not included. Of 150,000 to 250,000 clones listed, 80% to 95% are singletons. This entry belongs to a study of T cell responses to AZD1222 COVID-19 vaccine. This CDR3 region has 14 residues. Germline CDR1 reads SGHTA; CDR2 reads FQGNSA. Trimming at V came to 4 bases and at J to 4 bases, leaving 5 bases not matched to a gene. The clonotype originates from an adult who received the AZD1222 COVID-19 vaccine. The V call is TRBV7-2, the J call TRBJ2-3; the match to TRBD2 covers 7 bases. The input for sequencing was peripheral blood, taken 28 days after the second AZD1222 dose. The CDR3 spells CASSYGGSADTQYF. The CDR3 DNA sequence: TGTGCCAGCAGCTACGGCGGGAGTGCAGATACGCAGTATTTT.